Presented here are 28 T cell receptor beta chains from one specimen sequenced in a study of T cells expressing NK-cell markers. TCRdb reworked the 5' RACE reads into one entry per CDR3 protein, no DNA. The table lists about 390,000 distinct CDR3 sequences, with around a tenth in the top ten. Sequenced: blood T cells: a sorted CD56 or NKG2C T cell subset, CD4+ or CD8+ T cells, or bulk PBMC T cells (not recorded which). The receptors derive from a woman between 45 and 65 years old in good health.

This chain's CDR3 is CASSQGAGPKNIQYF. The J gene is TRBJ2-4, the V gene TRBV3-1. The CDR3 consists of 15 residues. From germline, CDR1 is LGHDT and CDR2 YNNKEL (reference sequence).

The CDR3 spells CASSFRGVGLNYGYTF. The rearrangement uses TRBV7-6 and TRBJ1-2. There are 16 residues in the CDR3. The germline CDR1 and CDR2 sequences are SGHVS and FNYEAQ. Looking up the rest from reference TRBV7-6 and TRBJ1-2 gives the full variable domain: GAGVSQSPRYKVTKRGQDVALRCDPISGHVSLYWYRQALGQGPEFLTYFNYEAQQDKSGLPNDRFSAERPEGSISTLTIQRTEQRDSAMYRCASSFRGVGLNYGYTFGSGTRLTVV.

The chain is built from TRBV7-8 and TRBJ2-1; without DNA, the TCRdb call of TRBD2 cannot be checked. Germline assignment: CDR1 SGHVS and CDR2 FQNEAQ. The CDR3 is 14 amino acids. This chain's CDR3 is CASGRSGSRNEQFF.

The chain employs TRBV15 and TRBJ2-1. Germline lookup yields CDR1 LNHNV and CDR2 YYDKDF (reference sequence). The CDR3 spans 11 residues. CDR3 sequence reads: CATSRLVEQFF.

The chain combines TRBV7-6 with TRBJ2-2; TCRdb indicates TRBD1, and absent DNA this call remains unverified. Germline assignment: CDR1 SGHVS and CDR2 FNYEAQ. The CDR3 is 17 amino acids. CDR3 amino acids: CASSLEGTGSNTGELFF.

V usage is TRBV6-5 and J usage is TRBJ2-2; TCRdb calls TRBD1, which cannot be checked without DNA. The CDR3 extends over 14 amino acids. In germline, CDR1 is MNHEY, CDR2 SVGAGI. CDR3: CASSRTGPGGELFF.

The rearrangement uses TRBV27 and TRBJ2-1. The CDR3 runs to 15 residues. Germline assignment: CDR1 MNHEY and CDR2 SMNVEV (reference sequence). CDR3 region: CASSPGLPSYNEQFF.

The chain has TRBV6-2 or TRBV6-3 and TRBJ2-1; there is no DNA to check the TCRdb D call of TRBD1. The CDR3 spans 15 residues. Germline V gives CDR1 MNHEY, CDR2 SVGEGT. CDR3 protein: CASRPTGGSYNEQFF.

This sequence joins TRBV4-1 and TRBJ2-3; TCRdb reports TRBD2, a call that lacks DNA to check it against. The CDR3 consists of 17 residues. CDR1 and CDR2 from the germline V gene are MGHRA and YSYEKL. The CDR3 protein is CASSQEWTSGNTDTQYF.

The chain combines TRBV10-3 with TRBJ2-7; TCRdb's assignment of TRBD1 cannot be checked, as there is no DNA. This CDR3 contains 14 residues. The germline V gene encodes CDR1 ENHRY and CDR2 SYGVKD. The CDR3 region is CAITVSGGTPEQYF.

This chain connects TRBV15 to TRBJ2-5; checking the TCRdb D call of TRBD1 is not possible without DNA. CDR3 length: 12 amino acids. Germline-derived CDR1 and CDR2 are LNHNV and YYDKDF (reference sequence). The CDR3 sequence is CATTPDRETQYF.

V gene TRBV11-2 combines with J gene TRBJ2-1; with no DNA, the TCRdb D assignment of TRBD1 cannot be verified. The germline gives CDR1 SGHAT, CDR2 FQNNGV. There are 18 residues in the CDR3. This chain's CDR3 is CASSLGLSDHRPTVEQFF. Combining the CDR3 with reference TRBV11-2 and TRBJ2-1 gives the whole variable domain EAGVAQSPRYKIIEKRQSVAFWCNPISGHATLYWYQQILGQGPKLLIQFQNNGVVDDSQLPKDRFSAERLKGVDSTLKIQPAKLEDSAVYLCASSLGLSDHRPTVEQFFGPGTRLTVL.

This chain connects TRBV12-3 or TRBV12-4 to TRBJ1-6. The CDR3 spans 15 residues. CDR3 region: CASSYHGSPNSPLHF.

The rearrangement links TRBV6-2 or TRBV6-3 to TRBJ1-5; without DNA, the TCRdb call of TRBD1 cannot be checked. Germline-derived CDR1 and CDR2 are MNHEY and SVGEGT. The CDR3 extends over 13 amino acids. CDR3 in amino acids: CASIRGAGQPQHF.

The rearrangement links TRBV19 to TRBJ2-7; TCRdb's D call, TRBD1, is unchecked because there is no DNA. The CDR3 consists of 15 residues. The germline gives CDR1 LNHDA, CDR2 SQIVND (reference sequence). The CDR3 sequence: CASSIQGQGAYEQYF.

This CDR3 is CASSGLAAGELFF. This chain uses TRBV25-1 with TRBJ2-2; TCRdb reports TRBD2, a call that lacks DNA to check it against. This CDR3 comprises 13 residues. From germline, CDR1 is MGHDK and CDR2 SYGVNS.

The CDR3 sequence is CASSAPRSSYNEQFF. J is TRBJ2-1 and V is TRBV28; TCRdb calls TRBD1, which cannot be checked without DNA. This CDR3 spans 15 amino acids. Looked up from germline, CDR1 is MDHEN and CDR2 is SYDVKM.

The V call is TRBV11-2, the J call TRBJ1-6. Germline values: CDR1 SGHAT, CDR2 FQNNGV. This CDR3 is built from 16 residues. CDR3 sequence reads: CASSLSVRGGSSPLHF.

The rearrangement uses TRBV9 and TRBJ2-1. The germline V gene has CDR1 SGDLS and CDR2 YYNGEE. This CDR3 has 12 residues. The CDR3 sequence is CASSVDLLEQFF.

V gene TRBV29-1 combines with J gene TRBJ2-6; the TCRdb call, TRBD2, lacks DNA for checking. Germline CDR1 reads SQVTM; CDR2 reads ANQGSEA. The CDR3 runs to 15 residues. CDR3: CSVRGGSTGANVLTF.

The chain has TRBV12-3 or TRBV12-4 and TRBJ2-1; the D gene TCRdb calls, TRBD1, cannot be checked with no DNA. The CDR3 loop spans 14 amino acids. CDR3 sequence reads: CASSLLDRPHEQFF.

This rearrangement joins TRBV5-1 to TRBJ1-2. The CDR3 has 13 residues. CDR1 and CDR2 from the germline V gene are SGHRS and YFSETQ. The CDR3 reads CASRSTDGYGYTF. The full variable domain, completed using reference TRBV5-1 and TRBJ1-2, is KAGVTQTPRYLIKTRGQQVTLSCSPISGHRSVSWYQQTPGQGLQFLFEYFSETQRNKGNFPGRFSGRQFSNSRSEMNVSTLELGDSALYLCASRSTDGYGYTFGSGTRLTVV.

This chain uses TRBV11-3 with TRBJ2-1; TCRdb's D call, TRBD2, is unchecked because there is no DNA. This CDR3 is 15 amino acids long. The germline CDR1 and CDR2 sequences are SGHNT and YENEEA. The CDR3 sequence: CASSRTSGSANEQFF.

The chain is built from TRBV6-1 and TRBJ2-1; without DNA, the TCRdb call of TRBD1 cannot be checked. This CDR3 has 13 residues. CDR1 and CDR2 (germline): MNHNS, SASEGT. The CDR3 region is CASSPDMPNEQFF.

CDR3 sequence reads: CASSYSSSKAFF. The chain has TRBV6-5 and TRBJ1-1. The germline V gene encodes CDR1 MNHEY and CDR2 SVGAGI. The CDR3 loop spans 12 amino acids.

The chain links TRBV5-1 to TRBJ2-7; TCRdb proposes TRBD2, but this gene call is untestable without DNA. Germline CDR1 SGHRS, CDR2 YFSETQ. The CDR3 has 15 residues. CDR3 protein: CASSLETPHSYEQYF. Drawing the rest from reference TRBV5-1 and TRBJ2-7, the complete variable domain is KAGVTQTPRYLIKTRGQQVTLSCSPISGHRSVSWYQQTPGQGLQFLFEYFSETQRNKGNFPGRFSGRQFSNSRSEMNVSTLELGDSALYLCASSLETPHSYEQYFGPGTRLTVT.

The rearrangement uses TRBV5-1 and TRBJ1-1; TCRdb gives TRBD1 as the D gene, but with no DNA this cannot be confirmed. The CDR3 is 13 amino acids. CDR1 SGHRS and CDR2 YFSETQ come from the germline V gene. This chain's CDR3 is CASSPSGGAEAFF. Drawing the rest from reference TRBV5-1 and TRBJ1-1, the complete variable domain is KAGVTQTPRYLIKTRGQQVTLSCSPISGHRSVSWYQQTPGQGLQFLFEYFSETQRNKGNFPGRFSGRQFSNSRSEMNVSTLELGDSALYLCASSPSGGAEAFFGQGTRLTVV.

The genes are TRBV2 and TRBJ2-3; there is no DNA to check the TCRdb D call of TRBD2. The CDR3 sequence is 16 residues long. CDR1 and CDR2 from the germline V gene are SNHLY and FYNNEI. The CDR3 spells CASMGLAGGPLDTQYF.